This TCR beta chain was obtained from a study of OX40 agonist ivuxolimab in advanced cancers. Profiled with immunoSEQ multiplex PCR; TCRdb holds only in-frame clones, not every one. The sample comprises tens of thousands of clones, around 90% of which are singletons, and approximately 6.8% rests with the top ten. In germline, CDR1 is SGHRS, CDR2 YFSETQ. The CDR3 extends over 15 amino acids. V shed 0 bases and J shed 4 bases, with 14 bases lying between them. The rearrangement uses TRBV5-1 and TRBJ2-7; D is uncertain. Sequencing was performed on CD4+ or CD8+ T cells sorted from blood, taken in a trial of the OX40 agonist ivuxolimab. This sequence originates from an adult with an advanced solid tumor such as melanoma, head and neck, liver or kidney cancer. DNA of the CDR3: TGCGCCAGCAGCTTGGGTAGGTCCTCTCCTTACGAGCAGTACTTC. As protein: CASSLGRSSPYEQYF.